The present TCR beta chain was sequenced within a study of blood T cell repertoires in COVID-19 (dated by TCRdb to 2020 to 2021). In the study overall: Samples covering the acute and convalescent phases of COVID-19 were provided by collaborators in the United States, Italy and Spain. The repertoires were released in a freely available public database meant as a resource for research on the immune response to SARS-CoV-2. HLA class I and class II types, where available, came from metadata supplied by the sample provider rather than from assay-based typing. Nearly every sample came with metadata listing a de-identified subject ID, COVID-19 status, age in years and sex. The samples were drawn from the first 160 participants of the ongoing ImmuneRACE study and from roughly 1,300 subjects provided by 6 global collaborators. Deeply sampled blood TCRbeta repertoires from subjects exposed to, actively infected with, or recovered from COVID-19 were included in the dataset. The material from the prospective study consisted of cDNA or gDNA derived from T cells, B-cell-depleted T cells, or PBMCs. Study-wide findings and limitations: The amount of clinical and demographic metadata varied by source and participant and was provided uncurated.

The collaborating institutions used their own protocols to collect whole blood in K2EDTA tubes. Collaborator samples were shipped for TCRbeta analysis as frozen whole blood, isolated PBMCs, or DNA extracted from either sample type. V is reduced by 2 bases and J by 5 bases, leaving a spacing of 3 bases between them. Counted from cysteine to phenylalanine, this CDR3 has 11 amino acids. The CDR3 DNA has 33 bases and is translated from base 1. CDR1 and CDR2 (LGHDT, YNNKEL) derive from the germline V gene (reference sequence). With regard to this clone: Its antigen remains undetermined. The input lacks base qualities; no much larger clone sits a single base away.

TCRbeta CDR3 regions were amplified from genomic DNA using the immunoSEQ Assay, a bias-controlled multiplex PCR. On the study's bioinformatics: Within the assay, amplification of reference gene primers was used to estimate how many nucleated cells each sample contained. To quantify the absolute abundance of each unique TCRbeta CDR3 rearrangement, sequence reads were collapsed and filtered. For each sample, productive Simpson clonality was calculated by taking the square root of Simpson's diversity index across productive rearrangements. The table was pulled from immuneACCESS by TCRdb, which kept in-frame rearrangements only. Such tables lose some clones; where checked, under half of the loss comes from unresolved V genes, and the rest has no known cause. The DNA gave D and trimming, while V, J and clone size come from that table. In all, the sample holds around 72,000 clones, and about nine tenths of those were seen once. Around 13% of the sample is held by the ten biggest clonotypes.

This clonotype was obtained from a human donor with active COVID-19. The donor label of this sample is uncertain. The source material was peripheral blood. This chain joins TRBV3-1 (or the pseudogene TRBV3-2) to TRBJ1-1; a confident D gene designation cannot be given. The CDR3 reads CASSQQTEAFF. In nucleotides, the sequence is TGTGCCAGCAGCCAACAGACTGAAGCTTTCTTT.